This T cell receptor (beta chain) was identified in a study of molecular identifiers for immune sequencing clone quantification. The overall study: With replicates, the RNA of about 20,000 or 100,000 naive CD8 cells was split five ways and four were sequenced. Study outcomes and limitations: Barcode-sharing identical TCR molecules could underestimate highly expanded clone sizes.

Details on this clonotype: Its antigen is as yet unknown. Possible read error: a much larger clone is one base away. In this CDR3 the conserved last residue, phenylalanine or tryptophan, is missing, so a read error is likely.

Listed TCR primers and previously described methods were used for bulk TCR libraries. TCRdb re-derived calls from the PCR reads in MiXCR, one entry per CDR3 protein. The sample yields 490,000 or so distinct CDR3 sequences, roughly a fifth seen once. From germline, CDR1 is MNHNY and CDR2 SVGAGI (reference sequence). The V and J ends lost 2 bases and 0 bases respectively, with 16 bases between them. CDR3 size: 17 residues. The sequence came from a human donor in good health. Some libraries in this study had Jurkat cell RNA spiked in. The sequenced material came from naive CD8+ T cells from blood, with Jurkat cell RNA spiked in. Sample subset: FACS-sorted CD8+CD4-CCR7+CD45RA+ naive T cells. V and J are TRBV6-6 and TRBJ1-1, with TRBD1 as a possible D gene (6 bases). DNA of the CDR3: TGTGCCAGCAGTTACGGGTTGGGGGCCCCCATGAACACTGAAGCTTTCCTT. The encoded protein is CASSYGLGAPMNTEAFL.